A single sample is the source of the 32 T cell receptor beta chains below, sequenced in a study of blood T cell repertoires in COVID-19. Data came from immunoSEQ multiplex PCR; TCRdb stores just in-frame clones and leaves some out. Altogether around 200,000 clones are present, roughly 85% being singletons, with the ten largest covering over 9.5%. The specimen was peripheral blood. The receptors stem from a human donor with active or convalescent COVID-19. The donor label of this sample is uncertain.

A few counts support this clone. V and J are TRBV4-1 and TRBJ2-6; D is unresolved. Trimming removed 1 base at V and 4 bases at J, with 11 bases between. The CDR3 runs 16 residues. Germline values: CDR1 MGHRA, CDR2 YSYEKL. The CDR3 DNA is TGCGCCAGCAGCCAAGCTAGGCTTGTCGGGGCCAACGTCCTGACTTTC. It encodes CASSQARLVGANVLTF.

This rearrangement joins TRBV7-2 to TRBJ1-6; a weak D match, TRBD1 (5 bases). Germline lookup yields CDR1 SGHTA and CDR2 FQGNSA. CDR3 length equals 15 residues. The germline V and J ends were trimmed by 3 bases and 7 bases, with 13 bases remaining between them. The DNA for the CDR3 is TGTGCCAGCAGCTTTTATGGACAACAGAATTCACCCCTCCACTTT. It yields the protein CASSFYGQQNSPLHF.

V and J are TRBV6-1 and TRBJ2-2; no reliable D call. Germline CDR1 MNHNS, CDR2 SASEGT. This CDR3 has 14 amino acids. V lost 0 bases and J lost 3, with 5 bases in between. The CDR3 loop reads CASSEASYTGELFF. DNA of the CDR3: TGTGCCAGCAGTGAAGCAAGCTACACCGGGGAGCTGTTTTTT.

The V gene is TRBV27, the J gene TRBJ2-1; D gene ambiguous. V lost 6 bases to trimming and J lost 0 bases, with 15 bases between them. Germline lookup yields CDR1 MNHEY and CDR2 SMNVEV (reference sequence). The CDR3 is made up of 16 amino acids. The CDR3 DNA sequence: TGTGCCAGCAGCGCCAAACCAATCTACTCCTACAATGAGCAGTTCTTC. Amino acid sequence: CASSAKPIYSYNEQFF.

This sequence joins TRBV11-2 and TRBJ1-6, with 10 bases that match TRBD1. V lost 5 bases to trimming and J lost 10 bases; unmatched junction nucleotides: 5. This CDR3 has 14 residues. CDR1 SGHAT and CDR2 FQNNGV come from the germline V gene. The CDR3: CASSPGTGASPLHF. The CDR3 region has the DNA TGTGCCAGCAGCCCCGGGACAGGGGCCTCACCCCTCCACTTT.

The J gene is TRBJ1-6, the V gene TRBV30; no clear D. CDR3 length equals 15 residues. Germline CDR1 reads GTSNPN; CDR2 reads SVGIG (reference sequence). V gave up 0 bases and J gave up 9 bases, with 15 bases separating them. In nucleotides, the CDR3 is TGTGCCTGGAGTGTACTTCCGCCGCGGATTTCACCCCTCCACTTT. Translated, it gives CAWSVLPPRISPLHF. The full variable domain, rest sourced from reference TRBV30 and TRBJ1-6, is SQTIHQWPATLVQPVGSPLSLECTVEGTSNPNLYWYRQAAGRGLQLLFYSVGIGQISSEVPQNLSASRPQDRQFILSSKKLLLSDSGFYLCAWSVLPPRISPLHFGNGTRLTVT.

This chain uses TRBV15 with TRBJ2-5, with 7 positions matching TRBD2. Unmatched junction bases numbered 3, after V lost 1 base and J lost 1 base. The CDR3 extends over 15 amino acids. CDR1 is LNHNV and CDR2 is YYDKDF in the germline V gene (reference sequence). CDR3 nucleotide sequence: TGTGCCACCAGCAGAGGGGGGGGGTTCCAAGAGACCCAGTACTTC. This gives the protein CATSRGGGFQETQYF.

The rearrangement uses TRBV7-3 and TRBJ2-5; 7 positions agree with TRBD2. V dropped 3 bases and J dropped 5; count of bases not matched to a gene: 0. Germline V gene sequence: CDR1 SGHTA, CDR2 FQGTGA. The CDR3 has 12 amino acids. CDR3 nucleotides: TGTGCCAGCAGCTTCGGGGGGGAGACCCAGTACTTC. Its protein product is CASSFGGETQYF.

The chain recombines TRBV19 with TRBJ2-1; perhaps TRBD2 as D (7 bases). CDR1 and CDR2 (germline): LNHDA, SQIVND (reference sequence). The CDR3 covers 15 residues. The V and J ends lost 3 bases and 2 bases respectively, with 11 bases between them. In DNA, the CDR3 is TGTGCCAGTAGTATTAGGGGGGGAGCCTACAATGAGCAGTTCTTC. Residues: CASSIRGGAYNEQFF.

The chain carries TRBV7-9 and TRBJ2-4; TRBD1 is a possible D gene (6 bases). This CDR3 is 16 amino acids long. Germline CDR1 reads SEHNR; CDR2 reads FQNEAQ (reference sequence). The ends were cut back, 5 bases at V and 2 bases at J, with 16 bases in the middle. The CDR3 DNA sequence: TGTGCCAGCAGCCCTGGACAGACGGGCTCCAAAAACATTCAGTACTTC. Its translation: CASSPGQTGSKNIQYF.

The J gene is TRBJ2-1, the V gene TRBV5-1; 12 bases align to TRBD2. CDR1 and CDR2 (germline): SGHRS, YFSETQ. This CDR3 has 17 amino acids. The J segment lost 8 bases and the V segment lost 0 bases, leaving 9 bases of the junction unmatched. Here the CDR3 DNA reads TGCGCCAGCAGCTTGGCCGCTAGCGGGAGGGCCCCCCATGAGCAGTTCTTC. Protein product: CASSLAASGRAPHEQFF.

The chain has TRBV5-4 and TRBJ1-1; D gene unclear. The germline V gene has CDR1 SGHNT and CDR2 YYREEE (reference sequence). Trimming removed 2 bases at V and 3 bases at J, with 5 bases between. This CDR3 is built from 12 residues. CDR3 sequence reads: CASSLDYTEAFF. The CDR3 DNA is TGTGCCAGCAGCTTAGACTACACTGAAGCTTTCTTT.

V is TRBV5-4 and J is TRBJ2-3; TRBD2 is a possible D gene (7 bases). The CDR3 has 15 amino acids. V was shortened by 7 bases and J by 3 bases, with 18 bases between the two germline ends. Germline V gene sequence: CDR1 SGHNT, CDR2 YYREEE (reference sequence). In DNA form, the CDR3 reads TGTGCCAGCGGAACTTTTGGGGGGGCGACAGATACGCAGTATTTT. Translation gives CASGTFGGATDTQYF.

The rearrangement uses TRBV6-6 and TRBJ1-2; perhaps TRBD1 as D (6 bases). The CDR3 is 14 amino acids. CDR1 is MNHNY, CDR2 SVGAGI, per germline (reference sequence). V dropped 2 bases and J dropped 3 bases, with 10 bases sitting between them. The CDR3 loop reads CASSYGGADYGYTF. CDR3 in DNA: TGTGCCAGCAGTTACGGGGGGGCCGACTATGGCTACACCTTC.

The gene calls are TRBV19 and TRBJ1-2; maybe TRBD1 (6 bases). The CDR3 is made up of 15 amino acids. The germline V gene has CDR1 LNHDA and CDR2 SQIVND (reference sequence). Trimming removed 0 bases from V and 8 bases from J, with 16 bases in between. CDR3 nucleotides: TGTGCCAGTAGTATAGACTTCCAGGGGTCCCGCGGCTACACCTTC. This encodes CASSIDFQGSRGYTF.

This rearrangement joins TRBV7-9 to TRBJ1-2; D is unclear. Trimming removed 0 bases at V and 6 bases at J, with 14 bases between. Germline V gene data show CDR1 as SEHNR and CDR2 as FQNEAQ (reference sequence). This CDR3 is 15 amino acids long. CDR3 DNA sequence: TGTGCCAGCAGCTTAGCATTGGAGAACATGCATGGCTACACCTTC. Its protein product is CASSLALENMHGYTF.

The chain links TRBV30 to TRBJ1-5; D not certain. Germline values: CDR1 GTSNPN, CDR2 SVGIG (reference sequence). The CDR3 sequence is 11 residues long. The V end was cut by 0 bases, the J end by 6 bases, with 3 bases between. CDR3 sequence (DNA): TGTGCCTGGAGTGTGCGTCAGCCCCAGCATTTT. Translated: CAWSVRQPQHF.

J is TRBJ1-5 and V is TRBV6-1; D gene ambiguous. This CDR3 is 13 amino acids long. Germline V lookup: CDR1 MNHNS, CDR2 SASEGT. V dropped 1 base and J dropped 6 bases, with 7 bases sitting between them. The CDR3 protein is CASSEGPGQPQHF. DNA for the CDR3: TGTGCCAGCAGTGAAGGCCCGGGTCAGCCCCAGCATTTT.

The rearrangement links TRBV14 to TRBJ2-3, with TRBD2 identical over 8 bases. Unmatched junction bases numbered 8, after V lost 3 bases and J lost 3 bases. This CDR3 is built from 16 residues. The germline V gene has CDR1 SGHDN and CDR2 FVKESK. The DNA for the CDR3 is TGTGCCAGCAGCCAGCGTTCGACTAGCGTTACAGATACGCAGTATTTT. Its protein product is CASSQRSTSVTDTQYF.

V gene TRBV15 combines with J gene TRBJ2-2, with 7 nucleotides matching TRBD1. CDR1 is LNHNV and CDR2 is YYDKDF in the germline V gene (reference sequence). V gave up 2 bases and J gave up 3 bases; unmatched junction bases: 12. The CDR3 sequence is 18 residues long. In DNA, the CDR3 is TGTGCCACCAGCAGATACCTGACAGGGAATTGGGACACCGGGGAGCTGTTTTTT. It translates to CATSRYLTGNWDTGELFF.

This clone occurred a few times. The chain joins TRBV10-3 to TRBJ1-1, with D possibly being TRBD1 (6 bases). CDR1 and CDR2 (germline): ENHRY, SYGVKD. The CDR3 runs to 13 residues. The germline V and J ends were trimmed by 4 bases and 1 base, with 7 bases remaining between them. CDR3: CAISGTANTEAFF. The CDR3 DNA follows: TGTGCCATCAGTGGGACAGCGAACACTGAAGCTTTCTTT.

The chain couples TRBV13 to TRBJ2-3; TRBD2 matches at 9 bases. V was clipped by 5 bases and J by 0 bases; unmatched bases: 12. Germline CDR1 PRHDT, CDR2 FYEKMQ (reference sequence). CDR3 size: 18 residues. The CDR3 here is CASSNSQWTSDSTDTQYF. Here the CDR3 DNA reads TGTGCCAGCAGCAATAGCCAATGGACTAGCGACAGCACAGATACGCAGTATTTT.

The gene calls are TRBV6-2 or TRBV6-3 and TRBJ2-2; a weak D match, TRBD2 (5 bases). The germline V gene has CDR1 MNHEY and CDR2 SVGEGT. CDR3 length: 15 amino acids. Trimming shortened V by 2 bases and J by 2 bases, and 9 bases separated the two germline ends. The CDR3 nucleotides read TGTGCCAGCAGTTACGGAGGATTCAACACCGGGGAGCTGTTTTTT. The encoded protein is CASSYGGFNTGELFF.

This chain connects TRBV12-5 to TRBJ2-7; 8 nucleotides match TRBD1. Germline trimming cut 7 bases from V and 2 bases from J; bases unmatched to any gene: 10. Germline lookup yields CDR1 LGHNT and CDR2 FRNRAP. This CDR3 is 15 amino acids long. CDR3 coding DNA: TGTGCTAGTGCCCTAGCCAACAGGGGGGCCTACGAGCAGTACTTC. It yields the protein CASALANRGAYEQYF.

This clone was found once. This chain links TRBV12-3 or TRBV12-4 with TRBJ1-3; D is uncertain. The V end was cut by 3 bases, the J end by 0 bases, with 3 bases between. The CDR3 sequence is 13 residues long. CDR3 loop: CASSFSSGNTIYF. The DNA of the CDR3 is TGTGCCAGCAGTTTCAGCTCTGGAAACACCATATATTTT.

The V and J genes are TRBV19 and TRBJ1-1; the D gene is possibly TRBD1 (5 bases). This CDR3 contains 15 residues. CDR1 and CDR2 from the germline V gene are LNHDA and SQIVND (reference sequence). V lost 4 bases, J lost 1 base, and 13 bases lay in between. The DNA of the CDR3 is TGTGCCAGTAGTAATCCACGGGGGGGGAACACTGAAGCTTTCTTT. Residues: CASSNPRGGNTEAFF.

The rearrangement joins TRBV6-5 to TRBJ1-2; 8 positions match TRBD1. From germline, CDR1 is MNHEY and CDR2 SVGAGI. The J segment lost 8 bases and the V segment lost 7 bases, leaving 6 bases of the junction unmatched. This CDR3 is 12 amino acids long. The CDR3 region has the DNA TGTGCCAGCAAGCAGGGGGCGGACGGCTACACCTTC. Protein: CASKQGADGYTF.

This chain connects TRBV12-3 or TRBV12-4 to TRBJ1-2; D is unclear. The CDR3 contains 13 residues. V was clipped by 3 bases and J by 4 bases, with 9 bases between them. CDR3 protein: CASSFLGAYGYTF. The CDR3 DNA is TGTGCCAGCAGTTTTTTGGGAGCCTATGGCTACACCTTC.

This sequence joins TRBV28 and TRBJ1-2; D unclear. V dropped 3 bases and J dropped 0 bases, with 8 bases sitting between them. Germline V gene lookup returns CDR1 MDHEN and CDR2 SYDVKM. The CDR3 loop spans 14 amino acids. The CDR3 sequence: CASSFRGANYGYTF. The CDR3 DNA reads as TGTGCCAGCAGTTTTCGCGGGGCTAACTATGGCTACACCTTC.

The V and J genes are TRBV28 and TRBJ1-2; 9 bases line up with TRBD1. J gave up 4 bases and V 7 bases, and 16 bases lay outside the gene matches. The CDR3 consists of 17 residues. The germline gives CDR1 MDHEN, CDR2 SYDVKM. CDR3 residues: CASTTGTGLLLGYGYTF. The CDR3 nucleotides read TGTGCCAGCACCACCGGGACAGGGCTCCTCCTTGGCTATGGCTACACCTTC.

This sequence joins TRBV9 and TRBJ1-6; maybe TRBD1 (5 bases). CDR1 is SGDLS and CDR2 is YYNGEE in the germline V gene. Between the trimmed V and J ends, which lost 3 bases and 16 bases, there was a span of 14 bases. CDR3 length: 12 amino acids. CDR3 protein: CASSGEGPSLHF. For the CDR3, the DNA is TGTGCCAGCAGCGGGGAGGGGCCGTCTCTCCACTTT.

The chain carries TRBV7-9 and TRBJ1-6; perhaps TRBD1 as D (6 bases). V lost 3 bases and J 5 bases, leaving 8 bases between the germline ends. The CDR3 sequence is 14 residues long. From germline, CDR1 is SEHNR and CDR2 FQNEAQ (reference sequence). The CDR3 loop is CASSFNRDNSPLHF. CDR3 nucleotides: TGTGCCAGCAGCTTCAACAGGGATAATTCACCCCTCCACTTT.